These 4 T cell receptor beta chains share one sample of origin, sequenced in a study of T cells in Graves' hyperthyroidism and ophthalmopathy. TCR beta CDR3 regions were amplified from RNA transcripts. Initially, a first-round RT-PCR of the TCR CDR3 employed the HTBI primer set. TCRdb independently ran MiXCR on the multiplex PCR reads; one entry per CDR3 protein. This table has approximately 560,000 distinct CDR3 sequences, about 15% appearing once. Specimen: blood. The receptor set was obtained from a woman aged 30 to 39 with Graves' hyperthyroidism.

This clonotype was counted at least ten times. At one end the junction does not follow the germline gene, possibly because of a read error. V and J are TRBV28 and TRBJ2-1; possibly TRBD1 for D (5 bases). Germline CDR1 reads MDHEN; CDR2 reads SYDVKM. This CDR3 comprises 16 residues. The CDR3 DNA sequence: TGTACCAGCAGTTTAAGGACATTTAGCTCCTACAATGAGCAGTTCTTC. Amino acid sequence: CTSSLRTFSSYNEQFF.

This clonotype has at least ten counts. This chain connects TRBV12-3 or TRBV12-4 to TRBJ1-2, with D possibly TRBD1 on 5 matching bases. This CDR3 is 16 amino acids long. With 1 base removed from V and 2 bases from J, the gap between germline ends came to 14 bases. CDR3 sequence (DNA): TGTGCCAGCAGTTTAGTTGGCAGGGCCTCCAACTATGGCTACACCTTC. Encoded protein: CASSLVGRASNYGYTF.

The chain recombines TRBV12-3 or TRBV12-4 with TRBJ1-1, with D possibly being TRBD1 (6 bases). The length of the CDR3 is 15 residues. Trimming took off 6 bases at V and 0 bases at J, with 14 bases between the two ends. CDR3 sequence reads: CASSQSWGLNTEAFF. For the CDR3, the DNA is TGTGCCAGCAGCCAAAGCTGGGGGCTGAACACTGAAGCTTTCTTT.

In this sample, this clonotype turned up many times. The CDR3 region is CASSPRLAGGKNEQFF. CDR3 in DNA: TGTGCCAGCAGCCCTCGACTAGCGGGAGGGAAAAATGAGCAGTTCTTC. The rearrangement uses TRBV11-2 and TRBJ2-1, with 14 bases aligning to TRBD2. The CDR3 is 16 amino acids. V lost 5 bases, J lost 7 bases, and 7 bases stayed unmatched. CDR1 SGHAT and CDR2 FQNNGV come from the germline V gene.